A selection of T cell receptor beta chains follows, all from one sample in a study of T cells in Graves' hyperthyroidism and ophthalmopathy. TCRdb re-derived calls from the multiplex PCR reads in MiXCR, one entry per CDR3 protein. This sample has about 530,000 distinct CDR3 sequences, with 17% found just once. Sequences were obtained from blood. The receptors were gathered from a woman between 18 and 30 years old with Graves' ophthalmopathy. CDR3s include the opening cysteine and the closing phenylalanine or tryptophan. Fields, in order: J gene, D gene, V gene, clone size, CDR3 DNA, CDR3 protein. D genes are given only for firm matches. Size values are once, few and many counts, or a class for expanded clones, and some rows have none.

j_call: TRBJ2-3
d_call: -
v_call: TRBV9
clone_size: -
cdr3_nt: TGTGCCAGCAGCGTAGACGGATACACAGATACGCAGTATTTT
cdr3_aa: CASSVDGYTDTQYF

j_call: TRBJ1-2
d_call: -
v_call: TRBV20-1
clone_size: few
cdr3_nt: TGCAGTGGTCAGACAGTCTATGGCTACACCTTC
cdr3_aa: CSGQTVYGYTF

j_call: TRBJ1-5
d_call: -
v_call: TRBV19
clone_size: -
cdr3_nt: TGTGCCAGTAGTAAAATTTCGGGGGTACGCAATCAGCCCCAGCATTTT
cdr3_aa: CASSKISGVRNQPQHF

j_call: TRBJ2-5
d_call: TRBD1
v_call: TRBV28
clone_size: many
cdr3_nt: TGTGCCAGCAGTGCAGGGGGCTGGGGGGCCCAAGAGACCCAGTACTTC
cdr3_aa: CASSAGGWGAQETQYF

j_call: TRBJ1-2
d_call: -
v_call: TRBV19
clone_size: -
cdr3_nt: TGTGCCAGTAGTCTCCGGGCACGGTGGGATGGCTACACCTTC
cdr3_aa: CASSLRARWDGYTF

j_call: TRBJ1-2
d_call: TRBD1
v_call: TRBV6-2/TRBV6-3
clone_size: -
cdr3_nt: TGTGCCAGCAGTTACGGACAGGGCGCTAACTATGGCCACACCTTC
cdr3_aa: CASSYGQGANYGHTF

j_call: TRBJ2-2
d_call: TRBD1
v_call: TRBV7-2
clone_size: few
cdr3_nt: TGTGCCAGCAGCGAAGGACAGGTCGGGGAGCTGTTTTTT
cdr3_aa: CASSEGQVGELFF

j_call: TRBJ2-7
d_call: TRBD2
v_call: TRBV5-8
clone_size: few
cdr3_nt: TGTGCCAGCAGCTCGGGACTAGCGGGCTTGAGCTCCTACGAGCAGTACTTC
cdr3_aa: CASSSGLAGLSSYEQYF

j_call: TRBJ2-3
d_call: TRBD2
v_call: TRBV20-1
clone_size: many
cdr3_nt: TGCAGTGCTACGGGACTAGCGGGACCCACAGATACGCAGTATTTT
cdr3_aa: CSATGLAGPTDTQYF

j_call: TRBJ1-5
d_call: -
v_call: TRBV4-1
clone_size: many
cdr3_nt: TGCGCCAGCAGCCTGACAGCTGATGCCAATCAGCCCCAGCATTTT
cdr3_aa: CASSLTADANQPQHF

j_call: TRBJ2-1
d_call: TRBD2
v_call: TRBV24-1
clone_size: many
cdr3_nt: TGTGCCACCAGTGCTAGCGGGAAATGGGCTGAGCAGTTCTTC
cdr3_aa: CATSASGKWAEQFF

j_call: TRBJ2-5
d_call: -
v_call: TRBV20-1
clone_size: -
cdr3_nt: TGCAGTGCTAGCGTGGGAGGCATAAAGACCCAGTACTTC
cdr3_aa: CSASVGGIKTQYF

j_call: TRBJ1-2
d_call: TRBD1
v_call: TRBV27
clone_size: -
cdr3_nt: TGTGCCAGCAGTCCTAGGGACAGGGTTAACGGCTACACCTTC
cdr3_aa: CASSPRDRVNGYTF

j_call: TRBJ2-5
d_call: -
v_call: TRBV11-3
clone_size: many
cdr3_nt: TGTGCCAGCAGTCACATGGACAGCTCTGGAGGACAAGAGACCCAGTACTTC
cdr3_aa: CASSHMDSSGGQETQYF

j_call: TRBJ2-5
d_call: TRBD2
v_call: TRBV6-2/TRBV6-3
clone_size: many
cdr3_nt: TGTGCCAGCAGTGCTAGCGGGAGGATCCAAGAGACCCAGTACTTC
cdr3_aa: CASSASGRIQETQYF

j_call: TRBJ2-3
d_call: TRBD2
v_call: TRBV20-1
clone_size: -
cdr3_nt: TGCAGTGCTACCTCAGAGGGACTAACAATTCCTTATACGCAGTATTTT
cdr3_aa: CSATSEGLTIPYTQYF

j_call: TRBJ2-1
d_call: -
v_call: TRBV14
clone_size: many
cdr3_nt: TGTGCCAGCAGCCAAGAAGAGGGGCCCAACAATGAGCAGTTCTTC
cdr3_aa: CASSQEEGPNNEQFF

j_call: TRBJ2-1
d_call: TRBD2
v_call: TRBV7-6
clone_size: -
cdr3_nt: TGTGCCAGCAGCAGAGAGACTAGCGGGAGTCATTACAATGAGCAGTTCTTC
cdr3_aa: CASSRETSGSHYNEQFF

j_call: TRBJ2-1
d_call: TRBD2
v_call: TRBV28
clone_size: -
cdr3_nt: TGTGCCAGCAGCCGACTAGCGGGTATTCACAATGAGCAGTTCTTC
cdr3_aa: CASSRLAGIHNEQFF

j_call: TRBJ2-2
d_call: -
v_call: TRBV6-2/TRBV6-3
clone_size: -
cdr3_nt: TGTGCCAGCTCCCTGTCCGGGACTACCGGGGAGCTGTTTTTT
cdr3_aa: CASSLSGTTGELFF

j_call: TRBJ2-7
d_call: -
v_call: TRBV20-1
clone_size: few
cdr3_nt: TGCAGTGCTAGAGAGAATGCCGGAACTTGGGCCTACGAGCAGTACTTC
cdr3_aa: CSARENAGTWAYEQYF

j_call: TRBJ2-7
d_call: TRBD1
v_call: TRBV20-1
clone_size: few
cdr3_nt: TGCAGTGCTAACCGCGACAGGGGGGTCGACGAGCAGTACTTC
cdr3_aa: CSANRDRGVDEQYF

j_call: TRBJ2-2
d_call: TRBD2
v_call: TRBV7-2
clone_size: few
cdr3_nt: TGTGCCAGCAGCTTCCCTAGCGGGGGGGCGCACACCGGGGAGCTGTTTTTT
cdr3_aa: CASSFPSGGAHTGELFF

j_call: TRBJ2-7
d_call: TRBD2
v_call: TRBV29-1
clone_size: -
cdr3_nt: TGCAGCGTTGCCGGTCTAGCGGGAGTTTGGGAGCAGTACTTC
cdr3_aa: CSVAGLAGVWEQYF

j_call: TRBJ1-1
d_call: -
v_call: TRBV28
clone_size: many
cdr3_nt: TGTGCCAGCAGCTCTCCCCCCAGCGGCCACCATGAAGCTTTCTTT
cdr3_aa: CASSSPPSGHHEAFF

j_call: TRBJ1-5
d_call: -
v_call: TRBV6-2/TRBV6-3
clone_size: -
cdr3_nt: TGTGCCAGCAGTAAGACGACAGGTACGATCAATCAGCCCCAGCATTTT
cdr3_aa: CASSKTTGTINQPQHF

j_call: TRBJ2-7
d_call: TRBD1
v_call: TRBV2
clone_size: many
cdr3_nt: TGTGCCAGCACGGGGACAGAAATTTCCTACGAGCAGTACTTC
cdr3_aa: CASTGTEISYEQYF

j_call: TRBJ2-3
d_call: -
v_call: TRBV30
clone_size: many
cdr3_nt: TGTGCCTGGAGTCGGGCCTTGGTTGGCACAGATACGCAGTATTTT
cdr3_aa: CAWSRALVGTDTQYF

j_call: TRBJ2-1
d_call: TRBD2
v_call: TRBV20-1
clone_size: many
cdr3_nt: TGCAGTGCTACCGGGACTAGCGATGAGCAGTTCTTC
cdr3_aa: CSATGTSDEQFF

j_call: TRBJ2-2
d_call: -
v_call: TRBV29-1
clone_size: few
cdr3_nt: TGCAGCGTACTGAACACCGGGGAGCTGTTTTTT
cdr3_aa: CSVLNTGELFF

j_call: TRBJ2-7
d_call: TRBD2
v_call: TRBV27
clone_size: few
cdr3_nt: TGTGCCAGCAGTTCAGATAGCGGGACCCTTTCCTACGAGCAGTACTTC
cdr3_aa: CASSSDSGTLSYEQYF

j_call: TRBJ1-5
d_call: -
v_call: TRBV28
clone_size: -
cdr3_nt: TGTGCCAGCAGTTTCATGAGTGAGCCCCAGCATTTT
cdr3_aa: CASSFMSEPQHF

j_call: TRBJ1-2
d_call: -
v_call: TRBV6-1
clone_size: many
cdr3_nt: TGTGCCAGCAGTGAGTCCCTGGCCCTTAACTATGGCTACACCTTC
cdr3_aa: CASSESLALNYGYTF

j_call: TRBJ1-4
d_call: -
v_call: TRBV30
clone_size: many
cdr3_nt: TGTGCCTGGAGGACGGCAAGGGGATACGGGGAAAAACTGTTTTTT
cdr3_aa: CAWRTARGYGEKLFF

j_call: TRBJ1-1
d_call: -
v_call: TRBV27
clone_size: few
cdr3_nt: TGTGCCAGCAGTCCAAACAACAAGAACACTGAAGCTTTCTTT
cdr3_aa: CASSPNNKNTEAFF

j_call: TRBJ2-1
d_call: TRBD1
v_call: TRBV24-1
clone_size: once
cdr3_nt: TGTGCCACCAGTGATCAGGGGGTGTCCTACAATGAGCAGTTCTTC
cdr3_aa: CATSDQGVSYNEQFF

j_call: TRBJ2-1
d_call: TRBD1
v_call: TRBV12-3/TRBV12-4
clone_size: many
cdr3_nt: TGTGCCAGCTTACAGGGGGCGCAGAATGAGCAGTTCTTC
cdr3_aa: CASLQGAQNEQFF

j_call: TRBJ2-2
d_call: -
v_call: TRBV18
clone_size: many
cdr3_nt: TGTGCCAGCTCACCGGGGGCCACCGGGGAGCTGTTTTTT
cdr3_aa: CASSPGATGELFF

j_call: TRBJ2-5
d_call: -
v_call: TRBV3-1
clone_size: many
cdr3_nt: TGTGCCAGCAGCCAAGATACCGTCCGGGAGCAGACCCAGTACTTC
cdr3_aa: CASSQDTVREQTQYF

j_call: TRBJ2-1
d_call: -
v_call: TRBV20-1
clone_size: many
cdr3_nt: TGCAGTGCTGACCCCTACGACAATGAGCAGTTCTTC
cdr3_aa: CSADPYDNEQFF

j_call: TRBJ2-3
d_call: -
v_call: TRBV30
clone_size: few
cdr3_nt: TGTGCCTGGACCGTAGGGGGGGGAACAGATACGCAGTATTTT
cdr3_aa: CAWTVGGGTDTQYF

j_call: TRBJ2-3
d_call: TRBD2
v_call: TRBV9
clone_size: few
cdr3_nt: TGTGCCAGCAGCGTAGTAGGGAGGGAGTCAGATACGCAGTATTTT
cdr3_aa: CASSVVGRESDTQYF

j_call: TRBJ2-1
d_call: -
v_call: TRBV29-1
clone_size: -
cdr3_nt: TGCAGCGTGTCAGGGGCCTACAATGAGCAGTTCTTC
cdr3_aa: CSVSGAYNEQFF

j_call: TRBJ2-1
d_call: -
v_call: TRBV27
clone_size: many
cdr3_nt: TGTGCCAGCAGTTTATCGGGGAGTGGGTTCCATGAGCAGTTCTTC
cdr3_aa: CASSLSGSGFHEQFF

j_call: TRBJ2-1
d_call: -
v_call: TRBV18
clone_size: many
cdr3_nt: TGTGCCAGCTCACCACCGGACGAAGCCACTTGGAATGAGCAGTTCTTC
cdr3_aa: CASSPPDEATWNEQFF

j_call: TRBJ1-2
d_call: -
v_call: TRBV3-1
clone_size: many
cdr3_nt: TGTGCCAGCAGCCAAGTTCTCGGAGGCAGAAACTATGGCTACACCTTC
cdr3_aa: CASSQVLGGRNYGYTF

j_call: TRBJ2-1
d_call: -
v_call: TRBV12-3/TRBV12-4
clone_size: many
cdr3_nt: TGTGCCAGCAGTTTCCAAGGGTTAGAGCAGTTCTTC
cdr3_aa: CASSFQGLEQFF

j_call: TRBJ2-3
d_call: TRBD2
v_call: TRBV20-1
clone_size: once
cdr3_nt: TGCAGTACTAGAATAGCGGGCCGCCGCACAGATACGCAGTATTTT
cdr3_aa: CSTRIAGRRTDTQYF

j_call: TRBJ2-1
d_call: -
v_call: TRBV10-3
clone_size: -
cdr3_nt: TGTGCCATCAGCGCCGACAGTAACTACAATGAGCAGTTCTTC
cdr3_aa: CAISADSNYNEQFF

j_call: TRBJ2-7
d_call: -
v_call: TRBV30
clone_size: many
cdr3_nt: TGTGCCTGGAGTGTTGGGCCGACGGCCTACGAGCAGTACTTC
cdr3_aa: CAWSVGPTAYEQYF